The rows below give T cell receptor beta chains drawn from one sample of a study of blood T cells in healthy people across ages. TCRdb fed the 5' RACE reads into MiXCR, producing one record per CDR3 protein. Altogether 1.5 million to 2 million distinct CDR3 sequences are present, about two fifths being singletons, with the ten largest covering 23%. The sequenced material came from blood. All receptors come from a human donor in good health. CDR3s include the opening cysteine and the closing phenylalanine or tryptophan. Each record gives: CDR3 length, clone size, D gene, J gene, V gene, CDR3 protein, CDR3 DNA. D genes are given only for firm matches. Rows give clone size only sometimes, using once, few, many, or a class for an expanded clone.

cdr3_length: 14; clone_size: -; d_call: -; j_call: TRBJ2-1; v_call: TRBV5-1; cdr3_aa: CASSLSRVYNEQFF; cdr3_nt: TGCGCCAGCAGCTTGTCCCGGGTTTACAATGAGCAGTTCTTC
cdr3_length: 12; clone_size: -; d_call: -; j_call: TRBJ1-1; v_call: TRBV28; cdr3_aa: CASSFGQVGTFF; cdr3_nt: TGTGCCAGCAGTTTCGGACAAGTTGGGACTTTCTTT
cdr3_length: 13; clone_size: -; d_call: -; j_call: TRBJ2-7; v_call: TRBV11-2; cdr3_aa: CASSSDRAGGQYF; cdr3_nt: TGTGCCAGCAGCTCGGACAGGGCGGGGGGGCAGTACTTC
cdr3_length: 17; clone_size: few; d_call: TRBD2; j_call: TRBJ2-3; v_call: TRBV7-3; cdr3_aa: CASSLGPAGGLTDTQYF; cdr3_nt: TGTGCCAGCAGCTTAGGGCCCGCGGGGGGACTCACAGATACGCAGTATTTT
cdr3_length: 15; clone_size: few; d_call: TRBD1; j_call: TRBJ1-5; v_call: TRBV6-5; cdr3_aa: CASSYGTGSNQPQHF; cdr3_nt: TGTGCCAGCAGTTACGGGACAGGGAGCAATCAGCCCCAGCATTTT
cdr3_length: 14; clone_size: -; d_call: -; j_call: TRBJ2-6; v_call: TRBV12-3/TRBV12-4; cdr3_aa: CASSFYAGANVLTF; cdr3_nt: TGTGCCAGCAGTTTTTATGCTGGGGCCAACGTCCTGACTTTC
cdr3_length: 15; clone_size: many; d_call: -; j_call: TRBJ2-3; v_call: TRBV7-2; cdr3_aa: CASSRRGSSTDTQYF; cdr3_nt: TGTGCCAGCAGCCGCCGGGGTTCTAGCACAGATACGCAGTATTTT
cdr3_length: 13; clone_size: -; d_call: -; j_call: TRBJ2-7; v_call: TRBV5-1; cdr3_aa: CASSSGPQGEQYF; cdr3_nt: TGCGCCAGCAGCTCCGGGCCCCAGGGGGAGCAGTACTTC
cdr3_length: 13; clone_size: once; d_call: -; j_call: TRBJ1-1; v_call: TRBV12-3/TRBV12-4; cdr3_aa: CASALTRNTEAFF; cdr3_nt: TGTGCCAGCGCCTTGACAAGGAACACTGAAGCTTTCTTT
cdr3_length: 15; clone_size: -; d_call: -; j_call: TRBJ1-5; v_call: TRBV29-1; cdr3_aa: CSVSEGSTGNQPQHF; cdr3_nt: TGCAGCGTTAGTGAGGGAAGTACGGGCAATCAGCCCCAGCATTTT
cdr3_length: 17; clone_size: few; d_call: TRBD2; j_call: TRBJ2-1; v_call: TRBV4-3; cdr3_aa: CASSQVTGTRDGNEQFF; cdr3_nt: TGCGCCAGCAGCCAAGTCACCGGGACTAGAGACGGCAATGAGCAGTTCTTC